The clone carrying this T cell receptor beta chain came up a few times. Its antigen is not known. Amplified TCR beta CDR3 regions derived from RNA transcripts. RT-PCR in the first round (using the HTBI primer set) targeted the TCR CDR3. Via MiXCR, TCRdb re-called the multiplex PCR reads, giving one row per CDR3 protein. This table holds over 700,000 distinct CDR3 sequences, about a third found once. The data belong to a study of T cells in Graves' hyperthyroidism and ophthalmopathy. Overall study results and limits: Blood also contained most expanded thyroid clonotypes above 0.001.

The CDR3 length is 15 residues. V was trimmed by 0 bases and J by 4 bases, leaving 14 bases between them. Germline loops: CDR1 SGDLS, CDR2 YYNGEE. The chain carries TRBV9 and TRBJ2-7; D not certain. Sequenced sample: blood. The origin of this receptor is a woman in her thirties or forties with Graves' hyperthyroidism. CDR3 region: CASSVGTTTDYEQYF. The CDR3 DNA is TGTGCCAGCAGCGTAGGAACTACGACGGATTACGAGCAGTACTTC.